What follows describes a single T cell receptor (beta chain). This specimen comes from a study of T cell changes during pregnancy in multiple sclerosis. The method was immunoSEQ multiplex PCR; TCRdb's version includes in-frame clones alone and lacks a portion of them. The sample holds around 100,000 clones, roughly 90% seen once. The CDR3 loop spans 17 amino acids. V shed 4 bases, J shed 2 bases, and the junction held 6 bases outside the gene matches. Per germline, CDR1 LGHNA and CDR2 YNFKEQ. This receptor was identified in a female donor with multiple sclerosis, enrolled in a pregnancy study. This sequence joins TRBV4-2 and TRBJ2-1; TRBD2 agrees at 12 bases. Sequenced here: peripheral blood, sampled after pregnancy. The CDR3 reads CASSLQTSGSTYNEQFF. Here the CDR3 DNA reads TGTGCCAGCAGCCTACAGACTAGCGGGAGTACCTACAATGAGCAGTTCTTC.